The 25 T cell receptor beta chains below were found in one sample sequenced in a study of blood T cell repertoires in COVID-19. The protocol was immunoSEQ multiplex PCR, while the TCRdb copy is restricted to in-frame clones and leaves out a portion. There are about 38,000 clones in the sample; about 76% occur only once, and about 11% lies in the top ten. Sample: peripheral blood. The receptors derive from a man in his 70s with COVID-19, enrolled during active disease.

The V and J genes are TRBV28 and TRBJ2-7; no definite D call. The CDR3 length is 14 residues. Deletions cut 10 bases from V and 0 bases from J, with 16 bases between. Germline V gives CDR1 MDHEN, CDR2 SYDVKM. The chain's CDR3 is CATEVSAPSYEQYF. Here the CDR3 DNA reads TGTGCCACCGAGGTTAGTGCCCCCTCCTACGAGCAGTACTTC.

The chain is built from TRBV3-1 (or the pseudogene TRBV3-2) and TRBJ1-3, with D possibly being TRBD1 (6 bases). Germline values: CDR1 LGHDT, CDR2 YNNKEL (reference sequence). Trimming shortened V by 3 bases and J by 2 bases, and 14 bases separated the two germline ends. This CDR3 is 16 amino acids long. CDR3 sequence: CASSQVGQYPGNTIYF. The CDR3 bases are TGTGCCAGCAGCCAGGTCGGACAGTATCCTGGAAACACCATATATTTT.

The J gene is TRBJ1-5, the V gene TRBV28; D is possibly TRBD1 (5 bases). The CDR3 is 14 residues long. CDR1 and CDR2 (germline): MDHEN, SYDVKM. The V end was cut by 2 bases, the J end by 1 base, with 6 bases between. The CDR3 nucleotides read TGTGCCAGCAGTTTAGGGGGGAGCAATCAGCCCCAGCATTTT. Residues: CASSLGGSNQPQHF.

There are many counts of this clone. V usage is TRBV19 and J usage is TRBJ1-1; TRBD1 matches 9 bases. In germline, CDR1 is LNHDA, CDR2 SQIVND (reference sequence). This CDR3 has 16 residues. Losses at the gene ends were 2 bases for V and 0 bases for J; bases not matched to a gene: 4. The CDR3 loop reads CASSIHRGLMNTEAFF. Here the CDR3 DNA reads TGTGCCAGTAGTATACACAGGGGGCTTATGAACACTGAAGCTTTCTTT. Full variable domain (remainder filled in from reference TRBV19 and TRBJ1-1): DGGITQSPKYLFRKEGQNVTLSCEQNLNHDAMYWYRQDPGQGLRLIYYSQIVNDFQKGDIAEGYSVSREKKESFPLTVTSAQKNPTAFYLCASSIHRGLMNTEAFFGQGTRLTVV.

In this sample, this clone turned up once. This chain joins TRBV25-1 and TRBJ1-4, with 9 nucleotides matching TRBD1. This CDR3 comprises 16 residues. With 1 base clipped from V and 8 bases from J, the junction kept 8 bases outside the gene matches. Germline-derived CDR1 and CDR2 are MGHDK and SYGVNS. For the CDR3, the DNA is TGTGCCAGCAGTGAATTAGGGACAGGGAGTCGCGAAAAACTGTTTTTT. This gives the protein CASSELGTGSREKLFF.

This chain uses TRBV4-3 with TRBJ2-7; the D gene is possibly TRBD1 (6 bases). The ends were cut back, 3 bases at V and 1 base at J, with 13 bases in the middle. This CDR3 contains 15 residues. Germline V lookup: CDR1 LGHNA, CDR2 YSLEER. This chain's CDR3 is CASSQRTVLSYEQYF. The CDR3 nucleotides are TGCGCCAGCAGCCAGCGGACAGTACTATCCTACGAGCAGTACTTC.

The rearrangement links TRBV6-5 to TRBJ1-2; D is ambiguous. The CDR3 extends over 15 amino acids. V lost 0 bases to trimming and J lost 8 bases, with 16 bases between them. In germline, CDR1 is MNHEY, CDR2 SVGAGI. The DNA of the CDR3 is TGTGCCAGCAGTTACTCGAAGCGGTCAGAATCCGGCTACACCTTC. The encoded protein is CASSYSKRSESGYTF.

The rearrangement uses TRBV5-1 and TRBJ1-2; tentative D call: TRBD1 (6 bases). The CDR3 spans 14 residues. Germline lookup yields CDR1 SGHRS and CDR2 YFSETQ. The ends were cut back, 0 bases at V and 3 bases at J, with 9 bases in the middle. The CDR3 loop reads CASSLVQGDYGYTF. Written as DNA, the CDR3 is TGCGCCAGCAGCTTGGTACAGGGCGACTATGGCTACACCTTC.

This chain links TRBV12-3 or TRBV12-4 with TRBJ2-1, with 9 positions matching TRBD2. J lost 6 bases, V lost 7 bases, and 4 bases had no gene match. The CDR3 has 13 amino acids. The CDR3 sequence: CASTPGLANEQFF. CDR3 DNA: TGTGCCAGCACCCCGGGACTAGCCAATGAGCAGTTCTTC.

This sequence joins TRBV28 and TRBJ1-6; 8 nucleotides agree with TRBD1. The CDR3 runs to 15 residues. With 3 bases clipped from V and 5 bases from J, the junction kept 3 bases outside the gene matches. Germline V gene sequence: CDR1 MDHEN, CDR2 SYDVKM. The CDR3 sequence is CASSFSGGDNSPLHF. Written as DNA, the CDR3 is TGTGCCAGCAGTTTTTCAGGGGGCGATAATTCACCCCTCCACTTT.

The chain has TRBV11-2 and TRBJ1-3; D remains ambiguous. Germline CDR1 reads SGHAT; CDR2 reads FQNNGV. The V and J ends lost 8 bases and 0 bases respectively, with 14 bases between them. The CDR3 covers 15 residues. The CDR3 loop is CASGILGPSGNTIYF. The CDR3 DNA reads TGTGCCAGCGGCATCTTGGGCCCCTCTGGAAACACCATATATTTT.

This clone has just a few counts. J is TRBJ1-6 and V is TRBV27; D gene uncertain. The CDR3 runs 15 residues. Germline assignment: CDR1 MNHEY and CDR2 SMNVEV (reference sequence). Trimming pared 4 bases from V and 6 bases from J, leaving 13 bases between. The CDR3 protein is CASSSPGGLNSPLHF. CDR3 nucleotides: TGTGCCAGCAGTTCCCCAGGAGGACTTAATTCACCCCTCCACTTT.

This clone has a handful of counts. The rearrangement uses TRBV19 and TRBJ2-2, with TRBD2 matching over 7 bases. Germline CDR1 and CDR2: LNHDA and SQIVND (reference sequence). This CDR3 spans 13 amino acids. J gave up 4 bases and V 11 bases, and 7 bases lay outside the gene matches. In nucleotides, the CDR3 is TGTGCCTCGGGGGGTTGGGGCACCGGGGAGCTGTTTTTT. It encodes CASGGWGTGELFF.

The gene calls are TRBV19 and TRBJ1-5; TRBD1 matches 7 bases. V lost 10 bases, J lost 6 bases, and 15 bases stayed unmatched. The CDR3 is 15 amino acids. CDR1 is LNHDA, CDR2 SQIVND, per germline (reference sequence). In DNA form, the CDR3 reads TGTGCCACCTTAAAAAAGGGGGCTTTGATTCAGCCCCAGCATTTT. It codes for CATLKKGALIQPQHF.

V is TRBV5-6 and J is TRBJ2-3, with D possibly being TRBD2 (6 bases). Germline V gene lookup returns CDR1 SGHDT and CDR2 YYEEEE. With 3 bases removed from V and 0 bases from J, the gap between germline ends came to 11 bases. CDR3 length: 15 amino acids. The CDR3 coding sequence is TGTGCCAGCAGCTGGGACTTATCTAGCACAGATACGCAGTATTTT. Its protein product is CASSWDLSSTDTQYF.

This rearrangement joins TRBV5-6 to TRBJ1-2, with a weak D call TRBD1 (5 bases). In germline, CDR1 is SGHDT, CDR2 YYEEEE. The CDR3 is made up of 14 amino acids. V was clipped by 4 bases and J by 3 bases, with 13 bases between them. The CDR3 reads CASSVGGFDYGYTF. In DNA, the CDR3 is TGTGCCAGCAGCGTTGGGGGGTTTGACTATGGCTACACCTTC.

V gene TRBV7-2 combines with J gene TRBJ2-7, with D possibly being TRBD1 (5 bases). The germline V and J ends were trimmed by 5 bases and 4 bases, with 15 bases remaining between them. CDR1 is SGHTA, CDR2 FQGNSA, per germline. CDR3 length equals 14 residues. This CDR3 is CASSRAGKKYEQYF. The CDR3 DNA sequence: TGTGCCAGCAGCCGCGCAGGGAAGAAATACGAGCAGTACTTC.

The chain joins TRBV5-1 to TRBJ1-4, with 9 positions matching TRBD1. V trimming: 4 bases; J trimming: 7 bases; junction bases outside the gene matches: 11. The length of the CDR3 is 16 residues. Germline V lookup: CDR1 SGHRS, CDR2 YFSETQ. The CDR3 DNA follows: TGCGCCAGCAGCCAACTCCGGACAGGGGTTGTTGAAAAACTGTTTTTT. Amino acids: CASSQLRTGVVEKLFF.

V is TRBV3-1 (or the pseudogene TRBV3-2) and J is TRBJ1-3; possible D gene TRBD1, 5 bases. The V and J ends lost 1 base and 2 bases respectively, with 9 bases between them. This CDR3 has 15 amino acids. Germline V CDR1 and CDR2: LGHDT, YNNKEL (reference sequence). CDR3 nucleotides: TGTGCCAGCAGCCAAGGACAGTCTACTGGAAACACCATATATTTT. Translating it yields CASSQGQSTGNTIYF.

The rearrangement links TRBV2 to TRBJ2-7; 8 bases are shared with TRBD1. Germline CDR1 reads SNHLY; CDR2 reads FYNNEI. The CDR3 has 14 residues. V shed 6 bases, J shed 3 bases, and the junction held 7 bases outside the gene matches. The CDR3 nucleotides are TGTGCCAGCAGCCTTCAGGGGGCAGACTACGAGCAGTACTTC. This codes for CASSLQGADYEQYF.

The chain recombines TRBV19 with TRBJ2-7; possibly TRBD2 for D (5 bases). CDR3 length: 16 residues. The germline V gene has CDR1 LNHDA and CDR2 SQIVND (reference sequence). V shed 1 base and J shed 2 bases, with 15 bases lying between them. The CDR3 here is CASSIVPGDITYEQYF. The CDR3 DNA is TGTGCCAGTAGTATAGTCCCCGGGGATATCACCTACGAGCAGTACTTC.

CDR3 sequence reads: CASSLGWLGGTNTEAFF. The CDR3 bases are TGTGCCAGCAGCTTAGGATGGTTAGGGGGAACGAACACTGAAGCTTTCTTT. The genes are TRBV11-2 and TRBJ1-1, with D perhaps TRBD1 (6 bases). The length of the CDR3 is 17 residues. Per the germline V gene, CDR1 is SGHAT and CDR2 is FQNNGV. V was shortened by 1 base and J by 1 base, with 16 bases between the two germline ends.

The J gene is TRBJ2-7, the V gene TRBV29-1; a weak D match, TRBD1 (5 bases). The CDR3 sequence is 14 residues long. Germline V gene sequence: CDR1 SQVTM, CDR2 ANQGSEA. Trimming pared 4 bases from V and 6 bases from J, leaving 19 bases between. The CDR3 sequence: CSVGAQGKGIEQYF. CDR3 DNA sequence: TGCAGCGTTGGGGCGCAGGGAAAGGGTATCGAGCAGTACTTC.

The chain carries TRBV11-2 and TRBJ2-7, with D possibly being TRBD1 (6 bases). Germline-derived CDR1 and CDR2 are SGHAT and FQNNGV. The CDR3 sequence is 14 residues long. The V end was cut by 2 bases, the J end by 3 bases, with 11 bases between. DNA for the CDR3: TGTGCCAGCAGCTTACAGGGGCGCTACTACGAGCAGTACTTC. Residues: CASSLQGRYYEQYF.

This rearrangement joins TRBV29-1 to TRBJ2-7; D is unclear. The CDR3 sequence is 10 residues long. The V end lost 6 bases, the J end lost 2 bases, and 5 bases lay between the germline ends. Germline CDR1 is SQVTM and CDR2 is ANQGSEA. The CDR3 coding sequence is TGCAGCGTCGCTACCTACGAGCAGTACTTC. As protein: CSVATYEQYF.